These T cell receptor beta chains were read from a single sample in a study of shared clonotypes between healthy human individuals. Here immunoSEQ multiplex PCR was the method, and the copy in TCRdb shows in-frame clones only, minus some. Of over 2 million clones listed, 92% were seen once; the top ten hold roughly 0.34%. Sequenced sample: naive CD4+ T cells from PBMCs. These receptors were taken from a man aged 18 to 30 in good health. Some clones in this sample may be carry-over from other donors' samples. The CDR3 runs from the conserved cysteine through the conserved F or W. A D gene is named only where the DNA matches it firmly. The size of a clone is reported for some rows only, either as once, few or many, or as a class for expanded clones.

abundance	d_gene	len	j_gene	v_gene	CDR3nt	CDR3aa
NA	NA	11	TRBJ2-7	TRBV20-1	TGCAGTGCTATCAGGGCGGGCGAGCAGTACTTC	CSAIRAGEQYF
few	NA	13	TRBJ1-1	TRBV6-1	TGTGCCAGCAGTGTAAGTCGGAACACTGAAGCTTTCTTT	CASSVSRNTEAFF
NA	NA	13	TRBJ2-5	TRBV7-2	TGTGCCAGCAGCCCCCCTCTGAGCGAGACCCAGTACTTC	CASSPPLSETQYF
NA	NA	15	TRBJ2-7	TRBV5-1	TGCGCCAGCAGCCTGGAGGACGGACGCTCCTACGAGCAGTACTTC	CASSLEDGRSYEQYF
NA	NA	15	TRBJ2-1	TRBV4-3	TGCGCCAGCAGCCAGGACTTGAGCTCCTACAATGAGCAGTTCTTC	CASSQDLSSYNEQFF
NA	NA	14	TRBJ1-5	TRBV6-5	TGTGCCAGCAGTTACGAGGGTTGGAATCAGCCCCAGCATTTT	CASSYEGWNQPQHF
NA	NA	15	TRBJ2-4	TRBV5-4	TGTGCCAGCAGCTTGGGGGTCAGCGCCAAAAACATTCAGTACTTC	CASSLGVSAKNIQYF
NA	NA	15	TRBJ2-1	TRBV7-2	TGTGCCAGCAACGAGCGGACCGGCTCATACTATGAGCAGTTCTTC	CASNERTGSYYEQFF
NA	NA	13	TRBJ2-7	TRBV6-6	TGTGCCAGCAGTCCCCTATTCCCCCACGAGCAGTACTTC	CASSPLFPHEQYF
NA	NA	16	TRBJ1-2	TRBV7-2	TGTGCCAGCAGCTTAGCGGTGGTACAGAGTAACTATGGCTACACCTTC	CASSLAVVQSNYGYTF
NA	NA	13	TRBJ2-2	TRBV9	TGTGCCAGCAGCCACCCGGGCACCGGGGAGCTGTTTTTT	CASSHPGTGELFF
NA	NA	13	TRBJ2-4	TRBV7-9	TGTGCCAGCAGCTTAGCCGGTCCGAACATTCAGTACTTC	CASSLAGPNIQYF
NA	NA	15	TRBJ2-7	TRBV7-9	TGTGCCAGCAGCTTCCCCGGGACGAAGTACAACGAGCAGTACTTC	CASSFPGTKYNEQYF
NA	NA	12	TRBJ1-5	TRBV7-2	TGTGCCAGCAGCGCAAATTCGCAGCCCCAGCATTTT	CASSANSQPQHF
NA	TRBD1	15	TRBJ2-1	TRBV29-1	TGCAGCGTCGACCCTACAGGGGGTTCAAACAATGAGCAGTTCTTC	CSVDPTGGSNNEQFF
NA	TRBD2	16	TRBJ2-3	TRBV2	TGTGCCAGCAGTGGCCGAGCGGGAGGTTCCACAGATACGCAGTATTTT	CASSGRAGGSTDTQYF
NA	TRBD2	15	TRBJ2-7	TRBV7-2	TGTGCCAGCAGCTTAGCTAGCGGGATGATCGACGAGCAGTACTTC	CASSLASGMIDEQYF
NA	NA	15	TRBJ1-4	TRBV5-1	TGCGCCAGCAGCTTGAAGGGGGGAAATGGGGAAAAACTGTTTTTT	CASSLKGGNGEKLFF
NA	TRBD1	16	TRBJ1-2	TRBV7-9	TGTGCCAGCAGCCCGGACAGGGGGCGTCTTGTCGATGGCTACACCTTC	CASSPDRGRLVDGYTF
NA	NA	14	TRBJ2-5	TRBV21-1	TGTGCCAGCACCTCTAGCGGGAGGCAAGAGACCCAGTACTTC	CASTSSGRQETQYF
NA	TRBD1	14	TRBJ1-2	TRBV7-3	TGTGCCAGCAGCTTAACAGGGGGCAACTATGGCTACACCTTC	CASSLTGGNYGYTF
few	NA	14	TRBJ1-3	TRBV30	TGTGCCTGGAGAACAGGGTACTCTGGAAACACCATATATTTT	CAWRTGYSGNTIYF
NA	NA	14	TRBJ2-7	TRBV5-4	TGTGCCAGCAGCTTGGTGAGCTTTGGGGGGGAGCAGTACTTC	CASSLVSFGGEQYF
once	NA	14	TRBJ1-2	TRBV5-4	TGTGCCAGCAGCCCAAGACAGGCTAACTATGGCTACACCTTC	CASSPRQANYGYTF
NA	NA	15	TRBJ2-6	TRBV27	TGTGCCAGCAGTTTACGGGGGACCGGGGCCAACGTCCTGACTTTC	CASSLRGTGANVLTF
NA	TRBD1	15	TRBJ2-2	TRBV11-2	TGTGCCAGCAGCCGGGACAGGGGGAGGACCGGGGAGCTGTTTTTT	CASSRDRGRTGELFF
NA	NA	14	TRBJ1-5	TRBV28	TGTGCCAGCAGTTCCACAGGAAACTATCAGCCCCAGCATTTT	CASSSTGNYQPQHF
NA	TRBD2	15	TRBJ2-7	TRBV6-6	TGTGCCAGCAGTTACGGCGGCGGGAGGGACCACGAGCAGTACTTC	CASSYGGGRDHEQYF
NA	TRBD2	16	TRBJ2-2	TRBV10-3	TGTGCCATCAGTGAAGGGGCTAGCGGGACGGTCGGGGAGCTGTTTTTT	CAISEGASGTVGELFF
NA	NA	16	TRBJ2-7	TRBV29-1	TGCAGCGTTGGGAACCCCCCCGATGGCAGCTCCTACGAGCAGTACTTC	CSVGNPPDGSSYEQYF
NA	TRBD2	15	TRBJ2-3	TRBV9	TGTGCCAGCAGCGGGACTAGCGGGGGTGGGGATACGCAGTATTTT	CASSGTSGGGDTQYF
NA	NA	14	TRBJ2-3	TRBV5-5	TGTGCCAGCAGCTTCGGGTCTGGGACAGATACGCAGTATTTT	CASSFGSGTDTQYF
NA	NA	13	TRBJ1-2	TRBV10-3	TGTGCCACCTCGATCTCGGACATATATGGCTACACCTTC	CATSISDIYGYTF
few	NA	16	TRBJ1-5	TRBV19	TGTGCCAGTAGTATAAGTGGGCAGGGTAGCAATCAGCCCCAGCATTTT	CASSISGQGSNQPQHF
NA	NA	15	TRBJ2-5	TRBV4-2	TGTGCCAGCAGCCCGCCCGGGACACCACGAGAGACCCAGTACTTC	CASSPPGTPRETQYF
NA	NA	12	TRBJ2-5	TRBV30	TGTGCCTGGAGTCGGGCCGGAGAGACCCAGTACTTC	CAWSRAGETQYF
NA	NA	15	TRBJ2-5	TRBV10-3	TGTGCCATCAGTGAGTCCACTAGCTCGGGGGAGACCCAGTACTTC	CAISESTSSGETQYF
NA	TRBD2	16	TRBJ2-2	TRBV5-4	TGTGCCAGCACCGACCTCGGGACTATGAACACCGGGGAGCTGTTTTTT	CASTDLGTMNTGELFF
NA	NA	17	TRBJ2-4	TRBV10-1	TGCGCCAGCAGCACGAGAATTGGAGTCGGCAGGCATAACATTCAGTACTTC	CASSTRIGVGRHNIQYF
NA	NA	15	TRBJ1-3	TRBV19	TGTGCCAGTAGTATAGCGTCGAACTCTGGAAACACCATATATTTT	CASSIASNSGNTIYF
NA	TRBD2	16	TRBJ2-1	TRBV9	TGTGCCAGCAGCGTAGGAACTAGCGGGGGACTCAATGAGCAGTTCTTC	CASSVGTSGGLNEQFF
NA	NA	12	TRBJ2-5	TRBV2	TGTGCCAGCAGGGGACGGGGAGAGACCCAGTACTTC	CASRGRGETQYF
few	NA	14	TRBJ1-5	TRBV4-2	TGTGCCAGCAGCCAAGACAGTCCCCGGTCGCCCCAGCATTTT	CASSQDSPRSPQHF
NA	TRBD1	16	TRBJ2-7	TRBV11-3	TGTGCCAGCAGCCTTACCGGGACAGGGAATACCTACGAGCAGTACTTC	CASSLTGTGNTYEQYF
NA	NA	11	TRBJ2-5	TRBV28	TGTGCCAGCAGGTCCGAGGAGACCCAGTACTTC	CASRSEETQYF
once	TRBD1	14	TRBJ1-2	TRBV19	TGTGCCAGTAGCCCAGGGGGAGGTGGCTATGGCTACACCTTC	CASSPGGGGYGYTF
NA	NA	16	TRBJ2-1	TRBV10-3	TGTGCCATCAGTAGTCAAACTAGCTCCTCCTACAATGAGCAGTTCTTC	CAISSQTSSSYNEQFF
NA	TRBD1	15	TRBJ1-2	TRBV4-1	TGCGCCAGCAGCCCCCCTTTCCAGGGGGACTATGGCTACACCTTC	CASSPPFQGDYGYTF
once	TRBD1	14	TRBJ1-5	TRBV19	TGTGCCAGTAGTCGTGGGACAGGGGGACAGCCCCAGCATTTT	CASSRGTGGQPQHF
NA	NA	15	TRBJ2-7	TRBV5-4	TGTGCCAGCAGCTTGGGGGCTGCGAGCTCCTACGAGCAGTACTTC	CASSLGAASSYEQYF
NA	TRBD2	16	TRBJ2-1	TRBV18	TGTGCCAGCTCGCTCGGACCCCGGGGCGGGGGGAATGAGCAGTTCTTC	CASSLGPRGGGNEQFF
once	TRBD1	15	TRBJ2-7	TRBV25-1	TGTGCCAGCAGTTCCTCCGGGACAGGGTTATACGAGCAGTACTTC	CASSSSGTGLYEQYF
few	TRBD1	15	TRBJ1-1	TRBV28	TGTGCCAGCACCTTCCGGGGACAGGGGTACACTGAAGCTTTCTTT	CASTFRGQGYTEAFF
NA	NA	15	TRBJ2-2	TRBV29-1	TGCAGCGTTGAATTTTCCTTGGGGGCCGCGGGGGAGCTGTTTTTT	CSVEFSLGAAGELFF
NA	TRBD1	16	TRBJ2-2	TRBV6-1	TGTGCCAGCAGTGGCCTGGACAGGGTCGACACCGGGGAGCTGTTTTTT	CASSGLDRVDTGELFF
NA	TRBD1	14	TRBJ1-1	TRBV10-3	TGTGCCATCAAAGCAGGGGGCGCGAACACTGAAGCTTTCTTT	CAIKAGGANTEAFF